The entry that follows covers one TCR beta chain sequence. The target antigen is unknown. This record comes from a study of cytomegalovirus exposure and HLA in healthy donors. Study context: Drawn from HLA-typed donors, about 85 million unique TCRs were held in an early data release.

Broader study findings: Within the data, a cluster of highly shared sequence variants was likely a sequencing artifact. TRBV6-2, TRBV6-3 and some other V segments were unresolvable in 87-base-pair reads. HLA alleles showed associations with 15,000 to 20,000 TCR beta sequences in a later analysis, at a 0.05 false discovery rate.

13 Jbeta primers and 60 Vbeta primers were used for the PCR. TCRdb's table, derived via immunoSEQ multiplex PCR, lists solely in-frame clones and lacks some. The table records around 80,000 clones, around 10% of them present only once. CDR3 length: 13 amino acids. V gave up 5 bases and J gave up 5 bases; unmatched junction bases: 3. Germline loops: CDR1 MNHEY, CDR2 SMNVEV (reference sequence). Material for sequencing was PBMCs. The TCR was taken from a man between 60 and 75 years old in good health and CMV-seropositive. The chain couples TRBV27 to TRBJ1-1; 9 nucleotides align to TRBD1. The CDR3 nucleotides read TGTGCCAGCAGTCTCGACAGGGGGACTGAAGCTTTCTTT. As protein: CASSLDRGTEAFF.